This T cell receptor beta chain emerged from a study of cytomegalovirus exposure and HLA in healthy donors. Findings of the study overall: Follow-up analysis later connected one missense variant in DCLRE1C with trimming of TCR beta V- and J-genes. Productive rates of about 90% or about 30% were seen for most TCR beta V segments in an earlier analysis. Per published accounts, TCR beta sequences correctly predicted the HLA-A and HLA-B alleles of most subjects.

A multiplex PCR was run with 60 Vbeta primers and 13 Jbeta primers. The data were produced by immunoSEQ multiplex PCR, yet TCRdb's version contains in-frame clones alone and is incomplete. The sample gives fewer than 150,000 clones, around 80% of which show up once; roughly 2% is in the top ten. A remark on this clone: The antigen remains undetermined.

The TCR was taken from a man aged 25-40 years in good health and CMV-seronegative. The sequenced sample was PBMCs.

The chain's CDR3 is CASSWGLKGTNSPLHF. CDR3 nucleotide sequence: TGTGCCAGCAGTTGGGGACTGAAAGGCACGAATTCACCCCTCCACTTT. The chain combines TRBV28 with TRBJ1-6, with a possible D match to TRBD1 (5 bases). CDR1 is MDHEN, CDR2 SYDVKM, per germline. The CDR3 runs to 16 residues. The V gene lost 4 bases and the J gene lost 7 bases, with 17 bases spanning the gap.